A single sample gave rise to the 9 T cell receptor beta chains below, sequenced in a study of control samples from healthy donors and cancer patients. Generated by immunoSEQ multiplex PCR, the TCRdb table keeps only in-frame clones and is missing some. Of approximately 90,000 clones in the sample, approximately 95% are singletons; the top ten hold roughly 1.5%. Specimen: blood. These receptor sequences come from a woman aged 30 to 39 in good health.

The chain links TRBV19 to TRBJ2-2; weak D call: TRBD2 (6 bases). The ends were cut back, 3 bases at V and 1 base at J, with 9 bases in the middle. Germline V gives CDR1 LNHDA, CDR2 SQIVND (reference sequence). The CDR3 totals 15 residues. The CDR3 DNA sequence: TGTGCCAGTAGTATTCGGGGACTGAACACCGGGGAGCTGTTTTTT. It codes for CASSIRGLNTGELFF. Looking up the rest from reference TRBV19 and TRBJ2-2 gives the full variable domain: DGGITQSPKYLFRKEGQNVTLSCEQNLNHDAMYWYRQDPGQGLRLIYYSQIVNDFQKGDIAEGYSVSREKKESFPLTVTSAQKNPTAFYLCASSIRGLNTGELFFGEGSRLTVL.

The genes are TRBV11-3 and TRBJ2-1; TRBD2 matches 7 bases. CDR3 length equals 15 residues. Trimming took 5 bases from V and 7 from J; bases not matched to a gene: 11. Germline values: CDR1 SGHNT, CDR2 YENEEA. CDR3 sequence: CASSPQTSSGNEQFF. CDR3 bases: TGTGCCAGCAGCCCCCAGACTAGCTCTGGAAATGAGCAGTTCTTC.

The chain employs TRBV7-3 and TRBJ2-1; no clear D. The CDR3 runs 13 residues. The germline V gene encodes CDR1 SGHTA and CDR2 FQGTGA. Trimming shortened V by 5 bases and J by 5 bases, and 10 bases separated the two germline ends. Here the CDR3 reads CASSPTNDNEQFF. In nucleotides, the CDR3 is TGTGCCAGCAGCCCAACGAACGACAATGAGCAGTTCTTC.

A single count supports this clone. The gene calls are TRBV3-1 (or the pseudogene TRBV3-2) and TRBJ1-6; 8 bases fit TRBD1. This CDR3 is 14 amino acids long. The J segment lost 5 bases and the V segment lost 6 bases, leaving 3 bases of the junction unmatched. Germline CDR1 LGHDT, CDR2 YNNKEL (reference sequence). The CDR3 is CASSLTGDNSPLHF. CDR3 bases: TGTGCCAGCAGTCTGACAGGGGATAATTCACCCCTCCACTTT.

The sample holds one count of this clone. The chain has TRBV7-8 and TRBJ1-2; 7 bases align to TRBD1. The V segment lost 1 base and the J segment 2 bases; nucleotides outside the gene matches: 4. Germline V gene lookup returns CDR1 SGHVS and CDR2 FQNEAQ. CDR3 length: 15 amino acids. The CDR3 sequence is CASSLGQGKNYGYTF. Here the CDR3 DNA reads TGTGCCAGCAGCTTAGGACAGGGCAAGAACTATGGCTACACCTTC.

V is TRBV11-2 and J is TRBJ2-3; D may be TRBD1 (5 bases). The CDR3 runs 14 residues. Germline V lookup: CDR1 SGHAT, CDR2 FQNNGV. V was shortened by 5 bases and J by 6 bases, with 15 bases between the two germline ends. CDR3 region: CASSQDTLLDTQYF. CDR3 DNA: TGTGCCAGCAGCCAGGACACCCTCTTGGATACGCAGTATTTT. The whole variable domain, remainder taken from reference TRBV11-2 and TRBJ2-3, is EAGVAQSPRYKIIEKRQSVAFWCNPISGHATLYWYQQILGQGPKLLIQFQNNGVVDDSQLPKDRFSAERLKGVDSTLKIQPAKLEDSAVYLCASSQDTLLDTQYFGPGTRLTVL.

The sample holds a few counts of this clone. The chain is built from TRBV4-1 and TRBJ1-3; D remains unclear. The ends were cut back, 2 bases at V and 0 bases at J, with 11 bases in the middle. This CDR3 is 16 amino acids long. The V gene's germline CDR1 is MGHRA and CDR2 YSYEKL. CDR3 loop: CASSQPKKGSGNTIYF. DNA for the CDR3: TGCGCCAGCAGCCAACCAAAGAAGGGCTCTGGAAACACCATATATTTT.

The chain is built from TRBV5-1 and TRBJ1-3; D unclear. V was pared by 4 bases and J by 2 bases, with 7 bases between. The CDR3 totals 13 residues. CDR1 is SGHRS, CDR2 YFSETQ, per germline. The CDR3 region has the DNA TGCGCCAGCAGCGAGCTTCCTGGAAACACCATATATTTT. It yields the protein CASSELPGNTIYF. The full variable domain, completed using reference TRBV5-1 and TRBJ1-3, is KAGVTQTPRYLIKTRGQQVTLSCSPISGHRSVSWYQQTPGQGLQFLFEYFSETQRNKGNFPGRFSGRQFSNSRSEMNVSTLELGDSALYLCASSELPGNTIYFGEGSWLTVV.

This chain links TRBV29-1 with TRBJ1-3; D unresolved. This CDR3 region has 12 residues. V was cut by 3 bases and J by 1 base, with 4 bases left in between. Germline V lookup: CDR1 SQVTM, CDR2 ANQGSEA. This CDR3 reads CSVEGSGNTIYF. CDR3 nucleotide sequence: TGCAGCGTTGAGGGGTCTGGAAACACCATATATTTT.